The present entry profiles one TCR beta chain with its context. The sample is drawn from a study of glioma-infiltrating T cells after dendritic cell vaccination. The CDR3 consists of 16 residues. The V gene end was trimmed by 4 bases and the J gene end by 4 bases; junction bases not matched to a gene: 5. Looked up from germline, CDR1 is LGHNA and CDR2 is YNFKEQ. Using immunoSEQ multiplex PCR, the repertoire was profiled, and TCRdb retains in-frame clones only, with some absent. In the table there are 80,000 to 100,000 clones, 80% of which are singletons. Time point in this sample: after dendritic cell vaccination, including at tumor progression/relapse.

The material sequenced was blood, taken after dendritic cell vaccination. The chain carries TRBV4-2 and TRBJ2-2, with 11 positions matching TRBD1. The receptor's source is a human donor with glioblastoma. The CDR3 DNA sequence: TGTGCCAGCAGCCTGAGGGACAGGGGGTCCACCGGGGAGCTGTTTTTT. It yields the protein CASSLRDRGSTGELFF.